The 18 T cell receptor beta chains below come from one sample, sequenced in a study of patients and donors after allogeneic stem cell transplantation. TCRdb reanalysed the RT-PCR reads using MiXCR and keeps one entry per CDR3 protein. The table includes approximately 200,000 distinct CDR3 sequences, roughly two fifths detected once. The sequencing input was blood, either unsorted or a sorted T cell fraction (not recorded which). The receptors were gathered from a human donor who was either an allogeneic HSCT recipient or a stem cell or donor lymphocyte infusion donor (not recorded which). It is not recorded whose cells these are; they may come from a transplant donor.

The chain joins TRBV6-5 to TRBJ2-1; 8 bases agree with TRBD2. The CDR3 extends over 17 amino acids. Trimming took 0 bases from V and 4 from J; bases not matched to a gene: 8. Per the germline V gene, CDR1 is MNHEY and CDR2 is SVGAGI. CDR3 sequence (DNA): TGTGCCAGCAGTTACTCGATGTCCGGCGGGGGGTACAATGAGCAGTTCTTC. Amino acid sequence: CASSYSMSGGGYNEQFF.

This clonotype was counted only a few times. The rearrangement uses TRBV30 and TRBJ1-1; D is unresolved. Between the trimmed V and J ends, which lost 0 bases and 9 bases, there was a span of 8 bases. Looked up from germline, CDR1 is GTSNPN and CDR2 is SVGIG (reference sequence). CDR3 size: 11 residues. As DNA, the CDR3 is TGTGCCTGGAGTGTAGGGCCGCAAGCTTTCTTT. Residues: CAWSVGPQAFF.

Comments on this clonotype: One end of the junction does not line up with germline, which may come from a read error. The chain recombines TRBV27 with TRBJ1-1, with D hard to call. Looked up from germline, CDR1 is MNHEY and CDR2 is SMNVEV (reference sequence). The CDR3 has 16 amino acids. CDR3 nucleotides: TGTGCCAGCAGTCTATCCCTAGGGAGTAGGAACACTGAAGCTTTCTTT. This encodes CASSLSLGSRNTEAFF.

This chain connects TRBV20-1 to TRBJ1-1, with TRBD1 identical over 11 bases. CDR1 DFQATT and CDR2 SNEGSKA come from the germline V gene (reference sequence). This CDR3 has 15 residues. The J segment lost 0 bases and the V segment lost 6 bases, leaving 6 bases of the junction unmatched. The CDR3 DNA reads TGCAGTGCCGAGAGGGACAGGGGGATGAACACTGAAGCTTTCTTT. Its translation is CSAERDRGMNTEAFF.

Only a few counts were recorded for this clonotype. The chain employs TRBV19 and TRBJ1-2, with TRBD1 matching over 8 bases. The CDR3 contains 12 residues. V lost 6 bases to trimming and J lost 8 bases; unmatched junction nucleotides: 5. CDR1 and CDR2 (germline): LNHDA, SQIVND (reference sequence). The CDR3 reads CASSRTGQGYTF. The CDR3 DNA follows: TGTGCCAGTAGCCGGACAGGGCAAGGCTACACCTTC.

As regards this clonotype: A much larger clone differs by one base, so this may be a read error. V gene TRBV9 combines with J gene TRBJ1-2; no reliable D call. The length of the CDR3 is 13 residues. Trimming stripped 0 bases from V and 6 bases from J, with 9 bases between. Looked up from germline, CDR1 is SGDLS and CDR2 is YYNGEE. The CDR3 DNA is TGTGCCAGCAGCGTAGGTAGAAACCATGGCTACACCTTC. Encoded protein: CASSVGRNHGYTF.

There are a few counts of this clonotype. CDR3 nucleotide sequence: TGTGCCAGCAGCTTCCGGACGGATGAAAAACTGTTTTTT. Protein: CASSFRTDEKLFF. The chain links TRBV7-9 to TRBJ1-4; D remains ambiguous. CDR1 and CDR2 from the germline V gene are SEHNR and FQNEAQ (reference sequence). The CDR3 covers 13 residues. V was trimmed by 3 bases and J by 6 bases, leaving 8 bases between them.

This clonotype was seen only a few times. The chain carries TRBV4-3 and TRBJ1-6; D is ambiguous. V lost 0 bases and J lost 8, with 11 bases in between. Germline V gives CDR1 LGHNA, CDR2 YSLEER. CDR3 length equals 15 residues. The CDR3 DNA follows: TGCGCCAGCAGCCAAGATCTGGCCGCGGATTCACCCCTCCACTTT. It yields the protein CASSQDLAADSPLHF.

The chain joins TRBV2 to TRBJ1-4, with a possible D match to TRBD1 (6 bases). The CDR3 totals 16 residues. Trimming left V 4 bases short and J 0 bases short, with 12 bases between. Germline values: CDR1 SNHLY, CDR2 FYNNEI. The CDR3 coding sequence is TGTGCCAGCAGTGCCGCCGGACAGTCAACTAATGAAAAACTGTTTTTT. Translation: CASSAAGQSTNEKLFF.

The chain uses TRBV12-3 or TRBV12-4 and TRBJ2-3; D remains ambiguous. The CDR3 is 12 residues long. The V end was cut by 4 bases, the J end by 2 bases, with 4 bases between. The CDR3 protein is CASSYNTDTQYF. The DNA for the CDR3 is TGTGCCAGCAGTTATAACACAGATACGCAGTATTTT.

The J gene is TRBJ2-4, the V gene TRBV15; a weak D match, TRBD2 (6 bases). Germline V lookup: CDR1 LNHNV, CDR2 YYDKDF (reference sequence). The CDR3 length is 17 residues. V dropped 5 bases and J dropped 0 bases, with 17 bases sitting between them. The CDR3 spells CATSHYGTSEAKNIQYF. Here the CDR3 DNA reads TGTGCCACCAGCCACTACGGGACTTCCGAAGCCAAAAACATTCAGTACTTC.

This clonotype was recorded a few times. This rearrangement joins TRBV29-1 to TRBJ1-5; possible D gene TRBD1, 5 bases. The V gene lost 4 bases and the J gene lost 4 bases, with 17 bases spanning the gap. Germline V gene data show CDR1 as SQVTM and CDR2 as ANQGSEA. This CDR3 spans 15 amino acids. The CDR3: CSVVYTGTGNQPQHF. DNA for the CDR3: TGCAGCGTTGTATATACGGGGACGGGGAATCAGCCCCAGCATTTT.

V and J are TRBV7-9 and TRBJ2-7, with no clear D. Per germline, CDR1 SEHNR and CDR2 FQNEAQ (reference sequence). The V gene lost 5 bases and the J gene lost 7 bases, with 9 bases spanning the gap. The CDR3 contains 11 residues. The CDR3 spells CASSILREQYF. The CDR3 DNA is TGTGCCAGCAGCATCTTGCGAGAGCAGTACTTC.

This clonotype was seen a handful of times. The V and J genes are TRBV6-2 or TRBV6-3 and TRBJ1-5, with TRBD1 matching 9 bases. The V segment lost 6 bases and the J segment 8 bases; nucleotides outside the gene matches: 5. CDR1 is MNHEY, CDR2 SVGEGT, per germline. This CDR3 is 13 amino acids long. CDR3 sequence reads: CASRGQGSEPQHF. The CDR3 nucleotides are TGTGCCAGCAGAGGACAGGGGAGCGAGCCCCAGCATTTT.

On this clonotype: Germline and junction disagree at one end, which may indicate a read error. V is TRBV6-2 or TRBV6-3 and J is TRBJ2-7; no clear D gene. The germline V gene has CDR1 MNHEY and CDR2 SVGEGT. The CDR3 spans 12 residues. Here the CDR3 reads CASNRAAYEQYF. CDR3 bases: TGTGCCAGCAACCGGGCGGCCTATGAGCAGTACTTC.

The V gene is TRBV12-3 or TRBV12-4, the J gene TRBJ1-2; D is perhaps TRBD1 (5 bases). The CDR3 consists of 15 residues. Trimming cost V 8 bases and J 5 bases, with 21 bases left between them. The CDR3 nucleotides read TGTGCCAGCTCCCCGGCGCCCAGGGAAGCATATGGCTACACCTTC. Translated: CASSPAPREAYGYTF.

The rearrangement joins TRBV20-1 to TRBJ1-1; TRBD1 matches 7 bases. J was trimmed by 3 bases and V by 0 bases; bases with no gene match: 4. CDR1 and CDR2 from the germline V gene are DFQATT and SNEGSKA (reference sequence). The CDR3 runs 14 residues. The CDR3 reads CSARDGRGHTEAFF. The DNA of the CDR3 is TGCAGTGCTAGAGACGGGAGGGGGCACACTGAAGCTTTCTTT.

The J gene is TRBJ2-1, the V gene TRBV20-1; 12 nucleotides match TRBD2. The V segment lost 2 bases and the J segment 0 bases; nucleotides outside the gene matches: 14. The germline V gene has CDR1 DFQATT and CDR2 SNEGSKA (reference sequence). The CDR3 spans 20 residues. This CDR3 is CSARQRRGLAGLSSYNEQFF. CDR3 coding DNA: TGCAGTGCTAGACAGAGGAGGGGACTAGCGGGCCTTAGCTCCTACAATGAGCAGTTCTTC.